This TCR beta chain was obtained from a study of cytomegalovirus exposure and HLA in healthy donors. Study observations and caveats: The HLA-A and HLA-B alleles of most subjects were reportedly predicted accurately from TCR beta sequences. The likely origin of a cluster of highly shared sequence variants was a sequencing artifact. Per published reports, the classifier diagnosed cytomegalovirus status with high specificity and sensitivity.

Points on this clone: Its antigen remains unknown.

Vbeta (60) and Jbeta (13) primers were used in the PCR. The data were produced by immunoSEQ multiplex PCR, yet TCRdb's version contains in-frame clones alone and is incomplete. Of about 250,000 clones in the sample, 75% to 85% are singletons; the top ten hold approximately 0.3%. In germline, CDR1 is SGHVS, CDR2 FNYEAQ. The CDR3 contains 14 residues. The trim removed 5 bases at V and 3 bases at J, leaving 6 bases unmatched. This TCR derives from a girl aged 2-10 years in good health and CMV-seronegative. Sequencing was performed on PBMCs. The rearrangement links TRBV7-6 to TRBJ1-1; 7 bases agree with TRBD1. CDR3 sequence: CASSGTGVYTEAFF. As DNA, the CDR3 is TGTGCCAGCAGCGGTACAGGGGTCTACACTGAAGCTTTCTTT.